The following is a T cell receptor beta chain sequence with its context. This table comes from immunoSEQ multiplex PCR, and its TCRdb copy is limited to in-frame clones, with some not included. The top ten hold around 0.31% of the sample, which has fewer than 50,000 clones, 94% seen once. This sample is drawn from a study of T cell changes during pregnancy in multiple sclerosis. Germline values: CDR1 MDHEN, CDR2 SYDVKM. Germline trimming cut 6 bases from V and 7 bases from J; bases unmatched to any gene: 7. This CDR3 region has 15 residues. This specimen was CD4+ T cells from peripheral blood mononuclear cells, taken in the third trimester of pregnancy. J is TRBJ1-5 and V is TRBV28; 12 positions match TRBD1. The clonotype comes from a female donor with multiple sclerosis, enrolled in a pregnancy study. As DNA, the CDR3 is TGTGCCAGCAGGCCCGGGACAGGGGGCCGGCAGCCCCAGCATTTT. This translates into CASRPGTGGRQPQHF.